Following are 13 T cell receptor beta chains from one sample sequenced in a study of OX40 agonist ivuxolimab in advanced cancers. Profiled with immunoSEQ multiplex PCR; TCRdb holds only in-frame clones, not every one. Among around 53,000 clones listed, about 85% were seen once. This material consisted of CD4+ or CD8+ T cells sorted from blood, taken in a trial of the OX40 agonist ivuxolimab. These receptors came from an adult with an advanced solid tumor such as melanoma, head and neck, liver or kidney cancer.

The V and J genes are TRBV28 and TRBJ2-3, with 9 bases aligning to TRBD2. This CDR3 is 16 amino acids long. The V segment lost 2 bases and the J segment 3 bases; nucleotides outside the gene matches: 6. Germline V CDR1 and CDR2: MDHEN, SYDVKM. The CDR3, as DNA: TGTGCCAGCAGTTTAGCGGGGGGGCCAAGGACAGATACGCAGTATTTT. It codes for CASSLAGGPRTDTQYF.

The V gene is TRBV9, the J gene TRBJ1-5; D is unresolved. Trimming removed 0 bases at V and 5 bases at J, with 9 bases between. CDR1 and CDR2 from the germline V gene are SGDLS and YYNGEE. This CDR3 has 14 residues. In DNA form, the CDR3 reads TGTGCCAGCAGCGTAGGGGTGCAGCATCAGCCCCAGCATTTT. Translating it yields CASSVGVQHQPQHF.

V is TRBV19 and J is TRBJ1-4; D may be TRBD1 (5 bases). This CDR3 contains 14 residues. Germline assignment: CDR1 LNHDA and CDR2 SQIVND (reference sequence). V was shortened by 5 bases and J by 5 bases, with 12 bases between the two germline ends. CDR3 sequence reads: CASSWAGSNEKLFF. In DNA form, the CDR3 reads TGTGCCAGTAGTTGGGCAGGGAGCAATGAAAAACTGTTTTTT.

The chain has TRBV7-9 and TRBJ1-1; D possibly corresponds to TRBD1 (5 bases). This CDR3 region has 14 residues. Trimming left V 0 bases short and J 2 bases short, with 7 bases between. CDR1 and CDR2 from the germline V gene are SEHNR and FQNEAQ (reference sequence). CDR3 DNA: TGTGCCAGCAGCTTAGCCGACAGTAACACTGAAGCTTTCTTT. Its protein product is CASSLADSNTEAFF.

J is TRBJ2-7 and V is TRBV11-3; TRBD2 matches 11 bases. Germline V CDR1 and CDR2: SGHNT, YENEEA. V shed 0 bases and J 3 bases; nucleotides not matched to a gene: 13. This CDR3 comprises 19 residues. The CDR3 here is CASSLELTSGGQMDYEQYV. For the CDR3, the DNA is TGTGCCAGCAGCTTAGAGCTCACTAGCGGGGGCCAGATGGACTACGAGCAGTACGTC.

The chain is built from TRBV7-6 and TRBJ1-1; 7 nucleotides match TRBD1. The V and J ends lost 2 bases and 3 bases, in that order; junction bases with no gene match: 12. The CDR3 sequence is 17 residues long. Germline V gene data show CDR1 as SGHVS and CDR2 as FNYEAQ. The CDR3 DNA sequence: TGTGCCAGCAGCTTAACGGACAGGATTCTAGGGGACACTGAAGCTTTCTTT. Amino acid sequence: CASSLTDRILGDTEAFF.

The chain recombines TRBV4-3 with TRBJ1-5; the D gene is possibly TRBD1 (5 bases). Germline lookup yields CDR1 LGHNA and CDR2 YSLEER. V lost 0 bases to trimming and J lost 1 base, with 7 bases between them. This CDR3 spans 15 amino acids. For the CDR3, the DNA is TGCGCCAGCAGCCAAGACAGGGTAAGCAATCAGCCCCAGCATTTT. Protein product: CASSQDRVSNQPQHF.

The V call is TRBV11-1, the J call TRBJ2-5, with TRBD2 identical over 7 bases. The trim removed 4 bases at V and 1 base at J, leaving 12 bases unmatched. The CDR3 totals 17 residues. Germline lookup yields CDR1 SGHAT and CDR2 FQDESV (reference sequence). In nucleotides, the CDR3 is TGTGCCAGCAGCTACCCGTGGGAGCGGGGACTCCAAGAGACCCAGTACTTC. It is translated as CASSYPWERGLQETQYF.

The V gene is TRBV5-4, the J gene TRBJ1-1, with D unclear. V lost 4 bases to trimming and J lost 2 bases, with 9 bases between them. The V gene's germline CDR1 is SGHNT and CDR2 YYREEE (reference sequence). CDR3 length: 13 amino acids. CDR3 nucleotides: TGTGCCAGCAGCACGACACTAAACACTGAAGCTTTCTTT. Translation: CASSTTLNTEAFF.

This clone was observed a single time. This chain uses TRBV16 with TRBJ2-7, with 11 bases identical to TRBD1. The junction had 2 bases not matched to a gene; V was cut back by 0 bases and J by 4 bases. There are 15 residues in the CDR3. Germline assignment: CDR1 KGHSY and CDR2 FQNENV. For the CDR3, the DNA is TGTGCCAGCAGCCAATCGGGGACAGGGGGGTACGAGCAGTACTTC. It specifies CASSQSGTGGYEQYF. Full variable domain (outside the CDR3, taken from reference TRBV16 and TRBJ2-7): GEEVAQTPKHLVRGEGQKAKLYCAPIKGHSYVFWYQQVLKNEFKFLISFQNENVFDETGMPKERFSAKCLPNSPCSLEIQATKLEDSAVYFCASSQSGTGGYEQYFGPGTRLTVT.

The CDR3 protein is CASTPGARQETQYF. CDR3 sequence (DNA): TGTGCCAGCACCCCAGGGGCGAGGCAAGAGACCCAGTACTTC. The chain recombines TRBV11-2 with TRBJ2-5; maybe TRBD1 (6 bases). CDR1 SGHAT and CDR2 FQNNGV come from the germline V gene. The CDR3 is 14 residues long. The V end was cut by 7 bases, the J end by 2 bases, with 14 bases between.

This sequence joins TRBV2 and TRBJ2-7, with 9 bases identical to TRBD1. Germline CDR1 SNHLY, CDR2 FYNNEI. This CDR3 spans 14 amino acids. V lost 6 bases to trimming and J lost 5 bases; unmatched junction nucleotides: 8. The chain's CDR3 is CASSQDRGRDEQYV. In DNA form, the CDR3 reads TGTGCCAGCAGCCAGGACAGGGGAAGGGACGAGCAGTACGTC.

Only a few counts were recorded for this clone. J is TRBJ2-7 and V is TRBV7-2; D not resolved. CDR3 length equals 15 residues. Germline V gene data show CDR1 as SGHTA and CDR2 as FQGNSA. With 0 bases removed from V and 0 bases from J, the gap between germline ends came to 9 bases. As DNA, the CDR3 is TGTGCCAGCAGCTTAGCCCGGATGGACTCCTACGAGCAGTACGTC. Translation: CASSLARMDSYEQYV.